This TCR beta chain was recovered during a study of beta chain features in type 1 diabetes. Study conclusions and caveats: Shorter TCRB CDR3s, moderately but significantly so, were found in Type 1 diabetes patients in all four CD4+ subsets.

Since all of the isolated RNA was reverse transcribed, expressed TCRB transcripts were what got sequenced. Repertoires were generated with immunoSEQ multiplex PCR, while TCRdb's copy carries only in-frame clones and drops some. The sample holds 350,000 to 450,000 clones, 10% to 15% seen once. About this clone: The antigen is not known.

Without exception, sorted populations had purity beyond 95%. This receptor was obtained from a woman between 18 and 29 years old with type 1 diabetes. The specimen sequenced was naive CD4+ T cells from blood.

The CDR3 bases are TGTGCCGCGGCCCGAGACAGGCAATTCGGGAACACTGAAGCTTTCTTT. Translation: CAAARDRQFGNTEAFF. This chain uses TRBV28 with TRBJ1-1; TRBD1 might be the D (6 bases). Germline CDR1 and CDR2: MDHEN and SYDVKM. Between the trimmed V and J ends, which lost 11 bases and 1 base, there was a span of 23 bases. This CDR3 is 16 amino acids long.